This T cell receptor beta chain was found in a study of blood T cells in healthy people across ages. Findings and caveats of the study: The study could not conclusively compare naive and antigen-experienced cells, given its unsorted PBMCs. The fall in TCR beta diversity per million T cells was roughly linear with age.

Around 10 milliliters of peripheral blood were drawn from each donor. Isolation recovered at least 7 million PBMCs from every sample. This clonotype was seen only a few times. Its cognate antigen is unknown. It was with a sample-barcoded 5' primer and a J-beta primer mix that a second PCR of roughly 7 to 11 cycles was run. TCRdb recomputed calls from the 5' RACE reads with MiXCR, one row per CDR3 protein. Found here are hundreds of thousands of distinct CDR3 sequences, around 50% of them singletons; the top ten hold around 25%. This receptor was obtained from a man aged 35-49 years in good health. Sequencing was carried out using blood.

CDR3 nucleotide sequence: TGTGCCAGCAGTTCCCAATATCGGACAGGGAACTATGGCTACACCTTC. It codes for CASSSQYRTGNYGYTF. The genes are TRBV12-3 or TRBV12-4 and TRBJ1-2; 8 bases fit TRBD1. V shed 4 bases and J 2 bases; nucleotides not matched to a gene: 9. The CDR3 is 16 residues long.